This TCR beta chain was recovered during a study of T-cell reconstitution after alpha-beta-depleted transplantation in children. A note on this clonotype: Antigen unknown.

The TCRbeta library was prepared with unique molecular identifiers. TCRdb reanalysed the PCR reads using MiXCR and keeps one entry per CDR3 protein. This sample has 550,000 to 600,000 distinct CDR3 sequences; about 23% occur once, and the top ten carry 13% to 15%. Germline CDR1 reads MNHEY; CDR2 reads SVGAGI. The CDR3 totals 15 residues. The germline V and J ends were trimmed by 2 bases and 0 bases, with 10 bases remaining between them. General study points: Newly made T cells mostly supplied T-cell counts and diversity one year after transplant. Alpha-beta T cells present about two months after transplant were reported to originate from several hundred expanded graft clones.

The sequencing here drew on PBMCs, mostly from graft donor cells, taken 360 days after TCRalphabeta/CD19-depleted stem cell transplant. The source of this sequence is a boy under three years old who had a stem cell transplant for acute myeloid leukemia, so the T cells may come from the graft donor. The chain joins TRBV6-5 to TRBJ1-1; a possible D gene is TRBD1 (5 bases). Here the CDR3 reads CASSYRDPMNTEAFF. CDR3 nucleotide sequence: TGTGCCAGCAGTTACCGGGACCCCATGAACACTGAAGCTTTCTTT.